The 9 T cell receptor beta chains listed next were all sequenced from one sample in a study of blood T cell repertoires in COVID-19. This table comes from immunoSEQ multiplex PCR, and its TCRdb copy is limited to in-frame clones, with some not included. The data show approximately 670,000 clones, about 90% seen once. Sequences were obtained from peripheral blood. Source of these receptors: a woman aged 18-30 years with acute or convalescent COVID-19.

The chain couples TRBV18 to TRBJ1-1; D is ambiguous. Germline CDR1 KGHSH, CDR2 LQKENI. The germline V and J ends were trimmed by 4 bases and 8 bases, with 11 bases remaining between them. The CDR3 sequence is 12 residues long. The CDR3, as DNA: TGTGCCAGCTCACAGGCCCGCGGGGAAGCTTTCTTT. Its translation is CASSQARGEAFF.

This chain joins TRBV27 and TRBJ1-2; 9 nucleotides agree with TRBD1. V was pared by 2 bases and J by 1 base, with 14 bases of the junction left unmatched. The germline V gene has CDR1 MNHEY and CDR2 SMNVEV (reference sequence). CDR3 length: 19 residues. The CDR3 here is CASSLRGAGTGHNNYGYTF. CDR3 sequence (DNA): TGTGCCAGCAGTTTAAGAGGAGCCGGGACAGGGCATAATAACTATGGCTACACCTTC.

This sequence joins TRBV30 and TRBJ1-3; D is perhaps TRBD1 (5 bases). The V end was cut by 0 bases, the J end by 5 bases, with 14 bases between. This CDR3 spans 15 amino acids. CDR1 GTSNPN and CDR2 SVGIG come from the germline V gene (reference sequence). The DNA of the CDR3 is TGTGCCTGGAGTGTACCTGGGGGAGGTAGAAACACCATATATTTT. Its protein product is CAWSVPGGGRNTIYF.

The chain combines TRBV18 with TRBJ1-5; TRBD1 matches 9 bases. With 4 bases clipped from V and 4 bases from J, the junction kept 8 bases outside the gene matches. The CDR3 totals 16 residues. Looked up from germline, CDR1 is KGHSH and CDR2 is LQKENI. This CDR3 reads CASSLTSGQGNQPQHF. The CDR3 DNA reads TGTGCCAGCTCACTCACCTCGGGACAGGGTAATCAGCCCCAGCATTTT.

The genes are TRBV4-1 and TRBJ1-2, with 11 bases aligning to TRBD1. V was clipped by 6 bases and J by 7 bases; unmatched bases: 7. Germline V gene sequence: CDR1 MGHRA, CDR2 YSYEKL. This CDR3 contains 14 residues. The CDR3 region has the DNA TGCGCCAGCAGACTCCCGGGACAGGGGGGTGGCTACACCTTC. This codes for CASRLPGQGGGYTF.

The CDR3 reads CASSKASGSDQPQHF. The CDR3 DNA follows: TGTGCCAGCAGCAAAGCATCGGGATCCGATCAGCCCCAGCATTTT. This sequence joins TRBV21-1 and TRBJ1-5. TRBV21-1 counts as a pseudogene. This CDR3 comprises 15 residues.

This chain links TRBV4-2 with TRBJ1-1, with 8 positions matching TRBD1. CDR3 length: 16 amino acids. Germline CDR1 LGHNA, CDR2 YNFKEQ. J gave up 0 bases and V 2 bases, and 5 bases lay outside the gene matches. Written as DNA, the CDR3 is TGTGCCAGCAGCCAAATTCGGACAGGGATGAACACTGAAGCTTTCTTT. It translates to CASSQIRTGMNTEAFF.

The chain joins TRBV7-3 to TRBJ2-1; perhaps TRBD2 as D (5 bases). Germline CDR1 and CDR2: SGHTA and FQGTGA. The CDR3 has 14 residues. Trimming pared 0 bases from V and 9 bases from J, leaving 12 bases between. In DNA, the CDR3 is TGTGCCAGCAGCTTAACCAACGGCGGGCGTGAGCAGTTCTTC. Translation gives CASSLTNGGREQFF.

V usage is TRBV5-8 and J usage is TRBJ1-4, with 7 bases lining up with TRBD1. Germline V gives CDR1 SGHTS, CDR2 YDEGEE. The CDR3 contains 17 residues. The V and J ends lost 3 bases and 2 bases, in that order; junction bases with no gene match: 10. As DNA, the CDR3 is TGTGCCAGCAGCTGGCCTACCGGGACAGCGACTAATGAAAAACTGTTTTTT. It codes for CASSWPTGTATNEKLFF.